This T cell receptor beta chain was sequenced for a study of cytomegalovirus exposure and HLA in healthy donors. Study results and caveats: Researchers counted around 180 TCR beta chains as cytomegalovirus-associated.

Some clones are missing from TCRdb's copy, which holds only in-frame ones; the method was immunoSEQ multiplex PCR. The sample lists some 160,000 clones, roughly 92% occurring once. Per germline, CDR1 MGHDK and CDR2 SYGVNS. This CDR3 contains 11 residues. The ends were cut back, 2 bases at V and 8 bases at J, with 6 bases in the middle. About this clone: Its cognate antigen is unknown.

The receptor was isolated from a man between 18 and 35 years old in good health and CMV-seronegative. Sequenced input: PBMCs. The chain links TRBV25-1 to TRBJ1-1, with D hard to call. The CDR3 reads CASSEIREAFF. As DNA, the CDR3 is TGTGCCAGCAGTGAAATCAGGGAAGCTTTCTTT.